The 31 T cell receptor beta chains below all came from one sample that was sequenced in a study of CD8 T cells in Susac syndrome. Random hexamers served to reverse transcribe roughly 0.5 to 1 ug RNA. One entry per CDR3 protein, called by TCRdb with MiXCR from the immunoSEQ multiplex PCR reads. Here the sample spans about 190,000 distinct CDR3 sequences, around 95% being singletons. The sample consisted of CD4+ T cells from PBMCs. The receptors were sampled from a human donor with Susac syndrome.

V and J are TRBV3-1 and TRBJ1-2; 8 nucleotides line up with TRBD1. The CDR3 runs to 16 residues. CDR1 is LGHDT and CDR2 is YNNKEL in the germline V gene (reference sequence). With V trimmed by 4 bases and J by 2 bases, 9 bases remained unmatched. In nucleotides, the CDR3 is TGTGCCAGCAGCCCCATGCAGGGGGCGCAGAACTATGGCTACACCTTC. Protein sequence: CASSPMQGAQNYGYTF.

The J gene is TRBJ2-5, the V gene TRBV30, with D possibly matching TRBD1 (5 bases). The V and J ends lost 2 bases and 5 bases respectively, with 12 bases between them. Germline V gene lookup returns CDR1 GTSNPN and CDR2 SVGIG (reference sequence). This CDR3 spans 13 amino acids. CDR3 in amino acids: CAWSHRGRETQYF. As DNA, the CDR3 is TGTGCCTGGAGTCATAGGGGAAGGGAGACCCAGTACTTC.

The gene calls are TRBV20-1 and TRBJ2-7; 8 bases agree with TRBD2. V shed 3 bases and J 4 bases; nucleotides not matched to a gene: 8. This CDR3 has 14 amino acids. The V gene's germline CDR1 is DFQATT and CDR2 SNEGSKA (reference sequence). CDR3 coding DNA: TGCAGTGCTAGTGCGGGGGGTAGCGTTTACGAGCAGTACTTC. It yields the protein CSASAGGSVYEQYF.

V gene TRBV12-5 combines with J gene TRBJ2-7, with D possibly TRBD1 on 6 matching bases. This CDR3 is built from 16 residues. Trimming removed 0 bases at V and 0 bases at J, with 12 bases between. The germline CDR1 and CDR2 sequences are LGHNT and FRNRAP. CDR3 sequence reads: CASGLVLDRTSYEQYF. Here the CDR3 DNA reads TGTGCTAGTGGTTTGGTACTGGACAGAACCTCCTACGAGCAGTACTTC.

V usage is TRBV20-1 and J usage is TRBJ2-1; D remains ambiguous. From germline, CDR1 is DFQATT and CDR2 SNEGSKA (reference sequence). Trimming took off 0 bases at V and 3 bases at J, with 12 bases between the two ends. This CDR3 has 15 residues. CDR3 sequence (DNA): TGCAGTGCTAGAGATAACGAAGTCGGCTACAATGAGCAGTTCTTC. This encodes CSARDNEVGYNEQFF.

The chain recombines TRBV5-4 with TRBJ1-1, with a possible D match to TRBD1 (6 bases). The CDR3 sequence is 14 residues long. Germline loops: CDR1 SGHNT, CDR2 YYREEE (reference sequence). Between the trimmed V and J ends, which lost 4 bases and 8 bases, there was a span of 18 bases. CDR3: CASSLSGRGGEAFF. In DNA form, the CDR3 reads TGTGCCAGCAGCCTATCGGGCAGGGGAGGGGAAGCTTTCTTT. The variable domain in full, completed from reference TRBV5-4 and TRBJ1-1, reads ETGVTQSPTHLIKTRGQQVTLRCSSQSGHNTVSWYQQALGQGPQFIFQYYREEENGRGNFPPRFSGLQFPNYSSELNVNALELDDSALYLCASSLSGRGGEAFFGQGTRLTVV.

The table lists this clonotype with a few counts. The chain has TRBV18 and TRBJ1-1; no clear D gene. Between the trimmed V and J ends, which lost 2 bases and 4 bases, there was a span of 5 bases. From germline, CDR1 is KGHSH and CDR2 LQKENI. The CDR3 contains 12 residues. CDR3 region: CASSPTSTEAFF. Written as DNA, the CDR3 is TGTGCCAGCTCACCAACGAGCACTGAAGCTTTCTTT.

The chain is built from TRBV12-3 or TRBV12-4 and TRBJ2-5; a possible D gene is TRBD2 (7 bases). Deletions cut 2 bases from V and 7 bases from J, with 14 bases between. There are 14 residues in the CDR3. The CDR3 coding sequence is TGTGCCAGCAGTTTACGACGGGGGGCCCGGACCCAGTACTTC. It codes for CASSLRRGARTQYF.

This sequence joins TRBV6-5 and TRBJ2-3; D unclear. The CDR3 spans 15 residues. The germline V and J ends were trimmed by 1 base and 0 bases, with 8 bases remaining between them. CDR1 and CDR2 from the germline V gene are MNHEY and SVGAGI. CDR3 DNA: TGTGCCAGCAGTTACTTCCGGCAGAGCACAGATACGCAGTATTTT. This sequence encodes CASSYFRQSTDTQYF.

The gene calls are TRBV7-2 and TRBJ1-2; unclear D gene. CDR1 is SGHTA and CDR2 is FQGNSA in the germline V gene. The CDR3 is made up of 12 amino acids. Trimming cost V 5 bases and J 5 bases, with 9 bases left between them. CDR3 nucleotides: TGTGCCAGCAGCCCTCGAGTTTATGGCTACACCTTC. Encoded protein: CASSPRVYGYTF.

This clonotype was detected only once. This sequence joins TRBV27 and TRBJ2-7; 9 bases map to TRBD1. This CDR3 comprises 17 residues. The ends lost 4 bases at V and 1 base at J; junction bases unmatched: 11. CDR1 and CDR2 (germline): MNHEY, SMNVEV (reference sequence). The CDR3 reads CASSSITGTGMSYEQYF. The CDR3 nucleotides are TGTGCCAGCAGTTCCATTACCGGGACAGGGATGTCCTACGAGCAGTACTTC.

The V call is TRBV7-2, the J call TRBJ1-2; D remains ambiguous. V dropped 8 bases and J dropped 4 bases, with 17 bases sitting between them. The germline V gene encodes CDR1 SGHTA and CDR2 FQGNSA. The CDR3 consists of 14 residues. The DNA for the CDR3 is TGTGCCAGCCGAGGAGGAAAGAAGAGCTATGGCTACACCTTC. This encodes CASRGGKKSYGYTF.

The J gene is TRBJ1-1, the V gene TRBV11-2, with unresolved D. CDR3 size: 15 residues. The V end lost 5 bases, the J end lost 1 base, and 14 bases lay between the germline ends. Germline loops: CDR1 SGHAT, CDR2 FQNNGV. The CDR3 sequence: CASSLSPLPNTEAFF. CDR3 nucleotides: TGTGCCAGCAGCCTAAGCCCACTCCCGAACACTGAAGCTTTCTTT. Variable domain in full (rest from reference TRBV11-2 and TRBJ1-1): EAGVAQSPRYKIIEKRQSVAFWCNPISGHATLYWYQQILGQGPKLLIQFQNNGVVDDSQLPKDRFSAERLKGVDSTLKIQPAKLEDSAVYLCASSLSPLPNTEAFFGQGTRLTVV.

The chain recombines TRBV30 with TRBJ1-2; D is perhaps TRBD1 (5 bases). Germline V lookup: CDR1 GTSNPN, CDR2 SVGIG (reference sequence). The CDR3 consists of 12 residues. V was pared by 4 bases and J by 1 base, with 7 bases between. The DNA for the CDR3 is TGTGCCTGGATGGGGGGTAACTATGGCTACACCTTC. This encodes CAWMGGNYGYTF.

This chain links TRBV11-3 with TRBJ2-7; TRBD1 matches 8 bases. J was trimmed by 5 bases and V by 5 bases; bases with no gene match: 2. Germline V gene data show CDR1 as SGHNT and CDR2 as YENEEA. This CDR3 has 12 residues. DNA of the CDR3: TGTGCCAGCAGCGGACAGGGCCACGAGCAGTACTTC. The encoded protein is CASSGQGHEQYF.

This clonotype was recorded once. V and J are TRBV11-2 and TRBJ2-7, with D possibly being TRBD1 or TRBD2 (5 bases each). V dropped 5 bases and J dropped 4 bases, with 24 bases sitting between them. The length of the CDR3 is 17 residues. Germline V gene data show CDR1 as SGHAT and CDR2 as FQNNGV. Here the CDR3 reads CASSLISGTPRSYEQYF. Here the CDR3 DNA reads TGTGCCAGCAGCCTCATTTCCGGGACCCCACGTAGTTACGAGCAGTACTTC.

This clonotype was detected once. The V gene is TRBV14, the J gene TRBJ2-3; no definite D call. Between the trimmed V and J ends, which lost 1 base and 0 bases, there was a span of 17 bases. There are 18 residues in the CDR3. Germline CDR1 is SGHDN and CDR2 is FVKESK. CDR3 nucleotides: TGTGCCAGCAGCCAAGGCTCAGCAAGGAGAACCAGCACAGATACGCAGTATTTT. It translates to CASSQGSARRTSTDTQYF.

This chain uses TRBV20-1 with TRBJ2-7, with 10 nucleotides matching TRBD1. This CDR3 comprises 14 residues. The germline V gene has CDR1 DFQATT and CDR2 SNEGSKA (reference sequence). Losses at the gene ends were 5 bases for V and 4 bases for J; bases not matched to a gene: 8. In nucleotides, the CDR3 is TGCAGTGCTCCACCGCCGGGACAGGGGTACGAGCAGTACTTC. Its protein is CSAPPPGQGYEQYF.

This chain connects TRBV3-1 to TRBJ1-1; unclear D gene. Germline CDR1 reads LGHDT; CDR2 reads YNNKEL (reference sequence). The ends were cut back, 1 base at V and 1 base at J, with 7 bases in the middle. There are 14 residues in the CDR3. As DNA, the CDR3 is TGTGCCAGCAGCCAAGTAAGTTGGAACACTGAAGCTTTCTTT. This gives the protein CASSQVSWNTEAFF.

The chain carries TRBV12-3 or TRBV12-4 and TRBJ1-6; D gene ambiguous. CDR3 length: 13 residues. Trimming left V 6 bases short and J 4 bases short, with 7 bases between. The CDR3 loop is CASRVEYNSPLHF. In DNA form, the CDR3 reads TGTGCCAGCAGAGTCGAGTATAATTCACCCCTCCACTTT.

This CDR3 is CSPRRGDYGYTF. The CDR3 nucleotides read TGCAGTCCCCGGCGGGGGGACTATGGCTACACCTTC. This chain connects TRBV20-1 to TRBJ1-2; perhaps TRBD1 as D (5 bases). The CDR3 covers 12 residues. CDR1 and CDR2 from the germline V gene are DFQATT and SNEGSKA (reference sequence). V lost 8 bases to trimming and J lost 3 bases, with 13 bases between them.

In its sample, this clonotype was seen a few times. The V and J genes are TRBV5-1 and TRBJ2-3, with unresolved D. The V gene lost 4 bases and the J gene lost 2 bases, with 2 bases spanning the gap. CDR1 is SGHRS and CDR2 is YFSETQ in the germline V gene. This CDR3 contains 11 residues. CDR3 DNA: TGCGCCAGCAGCGACACAGATACGCAGTATTTT. It codes for CASSDTDTQYF.

The chain combines TRBV9 with TRBJ2-5; D is undetermined. Germline CDR1 reads SGDLS; CDR2 reads YYNGEE. The V and J ends lost 0 bases and 5 bases respectively, with 11 bases between them. This CDR3 region has 14 residues. The CDR3 loop is CASSVANQPETQYF. CDR3 nucleotides: TGTGCCAGCAGCGTAGCTAACCAGCCCGAGACCCAGTACTTC.

This CDR3 is CSARSGTAVYEQYF. CDR3 coding DNA: TGCAGTGCTAGGTCCGGGACCGCGGTCTACGAGCAGTACTTC. The V and J genes are TRBV20-1 and TRBJ2-7; either TRBD1 or TRBD2 may fit D (5 bases each). With 3 bases removed from V and 3 bases from J, the gap between germline ends came to 15 bases. The CDR3 contains 14 residues. Germline V gene data show CDR1 as DFQATT and CDR2 as SNEGSKA (reference sequence).

The chain carries TRBV7-2 and TRBJ1-2, with D possibly being TRBD1 (5 bases). The V end lost 3 bases, the J end lost 8 bases, and 19 bases lay between the germline ends. The V gene's germline CDR1 is SGHTA and CDR2 FQGNSA. The CDR3 has 15 residues. The CDR3 nucleotides are TGTGCCAGCAGCTTTTCGTGGGAGGGGACGGAAGGCTACACCTTC. This gives the protein CASSFSWEGTEGYTF.

The V call is TRBV20-1, the J call TRBJ2-7; tentatively, D is TRBD2 (7 bases). CDR3 size: 13 residues. Germline CDR1 DFQATT, CDR2 SNEGSKA (reference sequence). Trimming shortened V by 7 bases and J by 3 bases, and 16 bases separated the two germline ends. This CDR3 reads CSVRRGGGYEQYF. For the CDR3, the DNA is TGCAGTGTCCGGAGGGGGGGCGGCTACGAGCAGTACTTC.

This clonotype showed up just once. The genes are TRBV29-1 and TRBJ2-3; D is ambiguous. The CDR3 contains 11 residues. Trimming pared 7 bases from V and 2 bases from J, leaving 7 bases between. Germline-derived CDR1 and CDR2 are SQVTM and ANQGSEA. Written as DNA, the CDR3 is TGCAGCGCAACTAACACAGATACGCAGTATTTT. As protein: CSATNTDTQYF.

The genes are TRBV29-1 and TRBJ2-2; 8 bases match TRBD1. CDR1 is SQVTM and CDR2 is ANQGSEA in the germline V gene. CDR3 size: 12 residues. The trim removed 4 bases at V and 6 bases at J, leaving 1 base unmatched. Here the CDR3 reads CSVVQGAGELFF. CDR3 bases: TGCAGCGTTGTACAGGGGGCCGGGGAGCTGTTTTTT.

The V gene is TRBV19, the J gene TRBJ1-2; no clear D. CDR3 length: 12 amino acids. V shed 7 bases and J shed 4 bases, with 10 bases lying between them. Germline V gene lookup returns CDR1 LNHDA and CDR2 SQIVND (reference sequence). The CDR3, as DNA: TGTGCCAGTAAGAACCTGCTCTATGGCTACACCTTC. Protein product: CASKNLLYGYTF.

In this sample, this clonotype turned up once. The genes are TRBV15 and TRBJ2-5; 7 nucleotides line up with TRBD1. V lost 2 bases to trimming and J lost 4 bases; unmatched junction nucleotides: 7. This CDR3 has 15 amino acids. Germline CDR1 reads LNHNV; CDR2 reads YYDKDF (reference sequence). The CDR3 reads CATSRFTGVVETQYF. The CDR3 DNA is TGTGCCACCAGCAGATTTACAGGGGTGGTAGAGACCCAGTACTTC.

The chain is built from TRBV4-2 and TRBJ1-5; unclear D gene. CDR1 and CDR2 (germline): LGHNA, YNFKEQ. V was shortened by 0 bases and J by 4 bases, with 10 bases between the two germline ends. The CDR3 length is 15 residues. CDR3: CASSQEFGVNQPQHF. The CDR3 nucleotides are TGTGCCAGCAGCCAAGAATTCGGGGTAAATCAGCCCCAGCATTTT.